The 21 T cell receptor beta chains in this list originate from one sample, sequenced in a study of CD8 T cells in Susac syndrome (dated by TCRdb to about 2019). The method was the immunoSEQ multiplex PCR assay. RNA was extracted using the RNeasy kit, and roughly 0.5 to 1 ug of the RNA was reverse transcribed with random hexamers. TCRdb reprocessing: public reads trimmed at Q25 with fastp, clones called with MiXCR, in-frame beta chains kept. Here each entry gathers all rows of one CDR3 protein and keeps the most common genes and DNA. This sample comprises around 120,000 distinct CDR3 sequences, 93% of them detected only once. The biggest ten clones account for 0.085% to 0.095% of the sample. The source material was CD4+ T cells from PBMCs. The receptors here all came from a human donor with multiple sclerosis.

The chain carries TRBV5-4 and TRBJ2-7; 11 bases line up with TRBD2. Looked up from germline, CDR1 is SGHNT and CDR2 is YYREEE (reference sequence). The V and J ends lost 3 bases and 4 bases, in that order; junction bases with no gene match: 3. This CDR3 region has 14 residues. Here the CDR3 reads CASSSGLAGYEQYF. CDR3 DNA sequence: TGTGCCAGCAGCTCCGGACTAGCGGGTTACGAGCAGTACTTC.

This clonotype was found a few times. The genes are TRBV6-2 or TRBV6-3 and TRBJ2-3; 7 nucleotides agree with TRBD2. CDR1 and CDR2 from the germline V gene are MNHEY and SVGEGT. Unmatched junction bases numbered 9, after V lost 10 bases and J lost 2 bases. The CDR3 spans 14 residues. The CDR3 spells CAIQRGISTDTQYF. The CDR3 coding sequence is TGTGCCATCCAGCGGGGAATCTCCACAGATACGCAGTATTTT.

The V gene is TRBV30, the J gene TRBJ1-2; D not resolved. V was clipped by 0 bases and J by 8 bases, with 13 bases between them. The CDR3 length is 13 residues. Per the germline V gene, CDR1 is GTSNPN and CDR2 is SVGIG (reference sequence). The CDR3 bases are TGTGCCTGGAGTGTACAGTCCCGCCAAGGCTACACCTTC. Protein product: CAWSVQSRQGYTF. Drawing the rest from reference TRBV30 and TRBJ1-2, the complete variable domain is SQTIHQWPATLVQPVGSPLSLECTVEGTSNPNLYWYRQAAGRGLQLLFYSVGIGQISSEVPQNLSASRPQDRQFILSSKKLLLSDSGFYLCAWSVQSRQGYTFGSGTRLTVV.

The V and J genes are TRBV19 and TRBJ1-4; D unresolved. This CDR3 comprises 14 residues. The V gene's germline CDR1 is LNHDA and CDR2 SQIVND (reference sequence). The V and J ends lost 5 bases and 0 bases respectively, with 7 bases between them. CDR3 loop: CASSLVATNEKLFF. In nucleotides, the CDR3 is TGTGCCAGTAGTCTGGTTGCAACTAATGAAAAACTGTTTTTT. Complete variable domain (other parts from reference TRBV19 and TRBJ1-4): DGGITQSPKYLFRKEGQNVTLSCEQNLNHDAMYWYRQDPGQGLRLIYYSQIVNDFQKGDIAEGYSVSREKKESFPLTVTSAQKNPTAFYLCASSLVATNEKLFFGSGTQLSVL.

The V call is TRBV19, the J call TRBJ1-2; D might be TRBD1 (5 bases). This CDR3 spans 16 amino acids. Germline V gene sequence: CDR1 LNHDA, CDR2 SQIVND (reference sequence). With 3 bases removed from V and 0 bases from J, the gap between germline ends came to 14 bases. Here the CDR3 reads CASSIKPRQTNYGYTF. CDR3 in DNA: TGTGCCAGTAGTATCAAGCCTCGACAGACTAACTATGGCTACACCTTC.

This clonotype turned up a few times. The rearrangement links TRBV7-3 to TRBJ2-5; tentative D call: TRBD2 (6 bases). The germline V gene encodes CDR1 SGHTA and CDR2 FQGTGA. The CDR3 consists of 14 residues. Trimming shortened V by 2 bases and J by 1 base, and 8 bases separated the two germline ends. DNA of the CDR3: TGTGCCAGCAGCTTATCTAGCGTCCAAGAGACCCAGTACTTC. Translated: CASSLSSVQETQYF.

This sequence joins TRBV10-3 and TRBJ2-5; D gene ambiguous. CDR1 and CDR2 (germline): ENHRY, SYGVKD. This CDR3 is 13 amino acids long. Trimming took 4 bases from V and 5 from J, leaving 11 bases between them. The CDR3 DNA is TGTGCCATCAGTGGTGGTAGCCTGGAGACCCAGTACTTC. This codes for CAISGGSLETQYF.

Comments on this clonotype: The junction differs from germline at one of its ends, possibly a read error. CDR3 in amino acids: CASSYRNPGTSDEQYF. The CDR3, as DNA: TGTGCCAGCAGTTACCGCAACCCGGGGACCTCCGACGAGCAGTACTTC. This rearrangement joins TRBV6-5 to TRBJ2-7; the D gene could be TRBD1 or TRBD2 (5 bases each). From germline, CDR1 is MNHEY and CDR2 SVGAGI. This CDR3 spans 16 amino acids.

The chain couples TRBV5-1 to TRBJ2-7, with a tentative D call TRBD1 (5 bases). V dropped 0 bases and J dropped 5 bases, with 15 bases sitting between them. Germline V gene sequence: CDR1 SGHRS, CDR2 YFSETQ. This CDR3 spans 15 amino acids. The CDR3 is CASSLVHGAVHEQYF. CDR3 nucleotides: TGCGCCAGCAGCTTGGTCCATGGGGCCGTCCACGAGCAGTACTTC. The complete variable domain, with remaining parts taken from reference TRBV5-1 and TRBJ2-7, reads KAGVTQTPRYLIKTRGQQVTLSCSPISGHRSVSWYQQTPGQGLQFLFEYFSETQRNKGNFPGRFSGRQFSNSRSEMNVSTLELGDSALYLCASSLVHGAVHEQYFGPGTRLTVT.

This clonotype showed up just a few times. J is TRBJ2-5 and V is TRBV5-1; D unclear. Germline V gene sequence: CDR1 SGHRS, CDR2 YFSETQ. This CDR3 comprises 14 residues. V lost 6 bases and J 0 bases, leaving 12 bases between the germline ends. The CDR3, as DNA: TGCGCCAGCAATGGTATGGAGTACCAAGAGACCCAGTACTTC. This translates into CASNGMEYQETQYF.

V usage is TRBV5-4 and J usage is TRBJ1-5; D ambiguous. Germline CDR1 SGHNT, CDR2 YYREEE (reference sequence). V lost 0 bases to trimming and J lost 3 bases, with 13 bases between them. The CDR3 consists of 16 residues. This CDR3 reads CASSLGPVAVNQPQHF. In DNA form, the CDR3 reads TGTGCCAGCAGCTTGGGGCCCGTCGCAGTCAATCAGCCCCAGCATTTT. The full variable domain, with the rest looked up from reference TRBV5-4 and TRBJ1-5, is ETGVTQSPTHLIKTRGQQVTLRCSSQSGHNTVSWYQQALGQGPQFIFQYYREEENGRGNFPPRFSGLQFPNYSSELNVNALELDDSALYLCASSLGPVAVNQPQHFGDGTRLSIL.

The chain uses TRBV14 and TRBJ2-5; D is undetermined. The V end lost 0 bases, the J end lost 5 bases, and 7 bases lay between the germline ends. Looked up from germline, CDR1 is SGHDN and CDR2 is FVKESK. The CDR3 is 13 amino acids. CDR3 loop: CASSQDPPETQYF. CDR3 DNA: TGTGCCAGCAGCCAAGATCCCCCCGAGACCCAGTACTTC.

The chain employs TRBV28 and TRBJ2-7; D is unclear. This CDR3 is 14 amino acids long. Germline CDR1 MDHEN, CDR2 SYDVKM. V was shortened by 7 bases and J by 0 bases, with 13 bases between the two germline ends. CDR3 bases: TGTGCCAGCAAACCGCACAGTGACTCCTACGAGCAGTACTTC. Translating it yields CASKPHSDSYEQYF. Full variable domain (rest looked up from reference TRBV28 and TRBJ2-7): DVKVTQSSRYLVKRTGEKVFLECVQDMDHENMFWYRQDPGLGLRLIYFSYDVKMKEKGDIPEGYSVSREKKERFSLILESASTNQTSMYLCASKPHSDSYEQYFGPGTRLTVT.

Worth noting for this clonotype: A junction end diverges from the germline sequence, so it may reflect a read error. This chain uses TRBV12-3 or TRBV12-4 with TRBJ2-5; D is ambiguous. CDR3 length: 13 residues. CDR3 DNA: TGTGCCAGCAGCCCCGGGTCTAGTGGGCCGTCGGACTTC. Residues: CASSPGSSGPSDF.

The chain links TRBV28 to TRBJ2-5; 7 positions match TRBD1. Germline CDR1 and CDR2: MDHEN and SYDVKM. The trim removed 2 bases at V and 5 bases at J, leaving 5 bases unmatched. The CDR3 sequence is 14 residues long. As DNA, the CDR3 is TGTGCCAGCAGTTTAGGGGGACAGATCGAGACCCAGTACTTC. It translates to CASSLGGQIETQYF.

This chain joins TRBV18 and TRBJ2-3, with D possibly TRBD2 on 6 matching bases. The germline gives CDR1 KGHSH, CDR2 LQKENI. The CDR3 length is 16 residues. Trimming took off 3 bases at V and 14 bases at J, with 27 bases between the two ends. This CDR3 reads CASSPTPSGRTPGGYF. The CDR3 region has the DNA TGTGCCAGCTCACCGACCCCCAGCGGGCGAACCCCGGGTGGGTATTTT.

This rearrangement joins TRBV18 to TRBJ2-5; D remains ambiguous. Per germline, CDR1 KGHSH and CDR2 LQKENI. Deletions cut 5 bases from V and 0 bases from J, with 4 bases between. The CDR3 is made up of 12 amino acids. CDR3 protein: CASSGYQETQYF. CDR3 bases: TGTGCCAGCTCAGGATACCAAGAGACCCAGTACTTC.

This sequence joins TRBV15 and TRBJ1-2; 8 positions agree with TRBD1. Germline assignment: CDR1 LNHNV and CDR2 YYDKDF (reference sequence). This CDR3 contains 15 residues. The junction had 13 bases not matched to a gene; V was cut back by 5 bases and J by 8 bases. CDR3 sequence: CATSDTDRVSGGYTF. The CDR3 nucleotides are TGTGCCACCAGCGACACGGACAGGGTATCGGGGGGCTACACCTTC. Supplemented by reference TRBV15 and TRBJ1-2, the full variable domain reads DAMVIQNPRYQVTQFGKPVTLSCSQTLNHNVMYWYQQKSSQAPKLLFHYYDKDFNNEADTPDNFQSRRPNTSFCFLDIRSPGLGDTAMYLCATSDTDRVSGGYTFGSGTRLTVV.

The rearrangement joins TRBV7-2 to TRBJ2-2; D may be TRBD1 (5 bases). The CDR3 runs 15 residues. V lost 7 bases to trimming and J lost 0 bases, with 12 bases between them. Germline values: CDR1 SGHTA, CDR2 FQGNSA. CDR3 residues: CASTITGPNTGELFF. The CDR3 nucleotides are TGTGCCAGCACCATCACAGGTCCGAACACCGGGGAGCTGTTTTTT.

The V call is TRBV12-3 or TRBV12-4, the J call TRBJ2-2; D call uncertain. CDR3 length: 15 residues. The V end lost 6 bases, the J end lost 2 bases, and 13 bases lay between the germline ends. The CDR3, as DNA: TGTGCCAGCAGCCGGACCGGGCGCAACACCGGGGAGCTGTTTTTT. This encodes CASSRTGRNTGELFF.

This clonotype was detected once. The chain is built from TRBV5-1 and TRBJ2-5; 11 nucleotides match TRBD1. V dropped 0 bases and J dropped 4; count of bases not matched to a gene: 2. Germline CDR1 is SGHRS and CDR2 is YFSETQ. CDR3 length equals 15 residues. CDR3 sequence reads: CASSLAGQGGETQYF. CDR3 bases: TGCGCCAGCAGCTTGGCGGGACAGGGGGGAGAGACCCAGTACTTC.